The present T cell receptor (beta chain) was sequenced within a study of PD-1 blockade in classical Hodgkin lymphoma (dated by TCRdb to between 2020 and 2021). Concerning the study at large: Nivolumab dosing was 3 mg/kg intravenously every 2 weeks, continuing until either disease progression or unacceptable toxicity. The study used TCR beta sequencing and CyTOF to define a peripheral blood immune signature of response to PD-1 blockade in classical Hodgkin lymphoma.

In light of the paper, this sample's time point label describes: cycle 4 day 1 (C4D1), after more than five weeks of nivolumab. Relapse after autologous stem cell transplantation had occurred in all trial patients, and cohorts A, B and C were distinguished by prior brentuximab vedotin exposure. The trial cohort comprised 56 patients with relapsed/refractory classical Hodgkin lymphoma whose best overall responses were complete response, partial response or progressive disease. In the multi-cohort phase II CheckMate 205 trial, trial patients received single-agent nivolumab. An independent review committee assessed best overall response by applying the 2007 International Working Group response criteria. Trial PBMCs were collected immediately before nivolumab initiation (C1D1) and during therapy at cycle 2 day 1 and cycle 4 day 1. After peripheral blood was drawn into 8 mL Vacutainer Cell Preparation Tubes, PBMCs were isolated by centrifugation and then cryopreserved.

Its CDR3 holds 15 amino acids, cysteine through phenylalanine. Only the CDR3 DNA is retained, 45 bases long and in frame from the first base. CDR1 and CDR2, per the germline V gene (reference sequence), are SGHNT and YYREEE. The germline ends are 20 bases apart after V is trimmed by 4 bases and J by 6 bases. The Qiagen DNeasy kit was used to extract genomic DNA from unsorted PBMCs and from the negatively selected CD4+ and CD8+ fractions. TCR beta CDR3 regions were subjected to amplification by immunoSEQ multiplex PCR with primers that anneal to V and J segments. A synthetic immune receptor repertoire was used to minimize amplification bias, and remaining bias was computationally removed after sequencing. The paper's processing steps were these. Repertoire diversity was quantified as the Shannon entropy index using custom Python scripts. The unsorted, CD4+ and CD8+ repertoires were each analyzed separately, with the exception of combined analyses, where CD4+ and CD8+ sequences were merged in silico. A clone was considered expanded if an increase in frequency of at least 2-fold after treatment relative to C1D1 was found, and a pseudocount of 0.5 was applied to clones undetected at baseline. Singleton clones were defined as clones with 0 or 1 copy at C1D1, and non-singleton clones were defined as clones with 2 or more copies. Clones expanded in unsorted samples were assigned a CD4+, CD8+ or unknown annotation through matching of protein sequences in sorted samples from the same patient. Wilcoxon tests on paired samples were used to test changes in diversity from C1D1 to C4D1. TCRdb took this table from immuneACCESS and kept in-frame rearrangements with V and J called. Such tables lack part of the clones; where checked against another copy, unresolved V genes explain under half of the gap, and the rest is unexplained. V and J calls and clone size come straight from that table; D and trimming were deduced from the DNA. The sample yields about 30,000 clones; roughly four fifths were counted once. Of the sample, approximately 17% falls within the top ten clones.

What the research found in general, with its limitations: Trial patients with a complete response had baseline diversity similar to that of newly diagnosed patients, while partial responders and progressors had significantly lower diversity. Baseline TCR diversity was reported to be lower in newly diagnosed patients than in healthy donors and to be lower still in relapsed/refractory patients. A significant rise by C4D1 was seen in CD4+ but not CD8+ TCR diversity (p=0.0027 vs p=0.16), with the rise being most apparent in complete responders (p=0.02). The study was limited to a single clinical trial cohort, and causes of repertoire differences, possibly disease activity or prior therapy, remained undefined. Lower diversity was seen in patients whose nivolumab began less than 1 year after ASCT, and these patients were left out of later analyses so that immune reconstitution would not confound the results.

Notes on this clone: The antigen this receptor binds is unknown. Base-call qualities are not available, and no considerably larger clone is one nucleotide away.

The specimen comprised peripheral blood mononuclear cells (PBMCs), sampled before the fourth cycle of nivolumab. Recombination connected TRBV5-4 to TRBJ2-7; TRBD2 is perhaps the D gene, given 7 matching bases. The clonotype comes from a human donor with classical Hodgkin lymphoma. CDR3 region: CASSVRGTWASEQYF. The DNA reads as follows: TGTGCCAGCAGCGTGCGGGGGACATGGGCCTCCGAGCAGTACTTC.